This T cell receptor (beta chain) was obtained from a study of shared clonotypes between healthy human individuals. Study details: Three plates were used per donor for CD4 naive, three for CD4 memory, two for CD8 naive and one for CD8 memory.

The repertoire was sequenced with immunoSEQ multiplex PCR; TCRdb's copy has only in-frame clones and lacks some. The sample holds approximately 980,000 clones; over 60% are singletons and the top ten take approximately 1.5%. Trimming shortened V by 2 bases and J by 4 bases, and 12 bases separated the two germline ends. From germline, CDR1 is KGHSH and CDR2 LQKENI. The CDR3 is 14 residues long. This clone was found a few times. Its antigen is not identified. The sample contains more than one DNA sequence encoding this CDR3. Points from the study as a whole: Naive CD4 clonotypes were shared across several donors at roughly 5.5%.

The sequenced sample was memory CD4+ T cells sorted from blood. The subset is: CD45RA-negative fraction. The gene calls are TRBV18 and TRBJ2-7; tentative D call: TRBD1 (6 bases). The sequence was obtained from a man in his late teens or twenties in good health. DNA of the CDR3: TGTGCCAGCTCACCATCCGGGACAACTTACGAGCAGTACTTC. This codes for CASSPSGTTYEQYF.